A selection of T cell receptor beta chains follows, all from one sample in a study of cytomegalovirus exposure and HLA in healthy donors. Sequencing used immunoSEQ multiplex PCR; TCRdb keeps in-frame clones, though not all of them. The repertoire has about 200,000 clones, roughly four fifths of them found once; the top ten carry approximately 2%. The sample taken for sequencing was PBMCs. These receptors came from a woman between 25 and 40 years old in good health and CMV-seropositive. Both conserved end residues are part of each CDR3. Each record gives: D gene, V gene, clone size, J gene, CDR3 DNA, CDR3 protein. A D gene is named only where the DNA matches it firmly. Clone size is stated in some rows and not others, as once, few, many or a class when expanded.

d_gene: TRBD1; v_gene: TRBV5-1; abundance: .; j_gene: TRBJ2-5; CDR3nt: TGCGCCAGCAGCGAGCGGGACAGGGGTCAAGAGACCCAGTACTTC; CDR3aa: CASSERDRGQETQYF
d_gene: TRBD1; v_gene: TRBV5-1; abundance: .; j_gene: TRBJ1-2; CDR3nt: TGCGCCAGCAGCCACCGGACAGGGGGGGAGTATGGCTACACCTTC; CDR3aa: CASSHRTGGEYGYTF
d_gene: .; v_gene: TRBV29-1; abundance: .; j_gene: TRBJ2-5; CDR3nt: TGCAGCGTTGAGGCTAGCGACCAAGAGACCCAGTACTTC; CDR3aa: CSVEASDQETQYF
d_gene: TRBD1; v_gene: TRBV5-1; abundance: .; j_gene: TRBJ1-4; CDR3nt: TGCGCCAGCAGTAAGGGGACAGATAATGAAAAACTGTTTTTT; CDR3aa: CASSKGTDNEKLFF
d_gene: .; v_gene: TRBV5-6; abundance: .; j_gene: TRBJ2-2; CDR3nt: TGTGCCAGCAGCAGTTCGGGATCCGTTTACACCGGGGAGCTGTTTTTT; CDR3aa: CASSSSGSVYTGELFF
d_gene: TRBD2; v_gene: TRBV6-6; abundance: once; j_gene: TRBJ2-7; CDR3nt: TGTGCCAGCACTCCTGGCGGGGGATCCTACGAGCAGTACTTC; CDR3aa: CASTPGGGSYEQYF
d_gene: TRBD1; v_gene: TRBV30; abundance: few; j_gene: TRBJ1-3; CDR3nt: TGTGCCTGGAGGCAGACAGGGGCAGACACCATATATTTT; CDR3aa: CAWRQTGADTIYF
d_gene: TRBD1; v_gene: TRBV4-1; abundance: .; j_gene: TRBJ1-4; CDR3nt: TGCGCCAGCAGCCAAGTGGGGACTGAGGACAGGGAATTT; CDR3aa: CASSQVGTEDREF
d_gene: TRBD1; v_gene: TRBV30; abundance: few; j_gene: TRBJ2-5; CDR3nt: TGTGCCGCCGGGACAGGGAAGGGCCAAGAGACCCAGTACTTC; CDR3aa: CAAGTGKGQETQYF
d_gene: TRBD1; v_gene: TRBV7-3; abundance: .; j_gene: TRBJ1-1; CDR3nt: TGTGCCAGCAGCGGAACAGGGGGCACTGAAGCTTTCTTT; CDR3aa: CASSGTGGTEAFF
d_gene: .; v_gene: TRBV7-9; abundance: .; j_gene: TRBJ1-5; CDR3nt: TGTGCCAGCAGCGCCGACGGTCGGGGGACCCAGCATTTT; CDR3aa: CASSADGRGTQHF
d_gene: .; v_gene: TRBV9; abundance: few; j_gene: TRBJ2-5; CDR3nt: TGTGCCAGCAGCGTCTTTAGCGGTGGAGGGGAGACCCAGTACTTC; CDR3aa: CASSVFSGGGETQYF
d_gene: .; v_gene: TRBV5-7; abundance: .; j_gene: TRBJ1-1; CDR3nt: TGTGCCAGCAGCTGGCAGGGTATCACTGAAGCTTTCTTT; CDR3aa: CASSWQGITEAFF
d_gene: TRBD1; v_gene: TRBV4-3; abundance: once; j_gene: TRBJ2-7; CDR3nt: TGCGCCAGCAGCCAAGCCCTCGGCGGGACAGGGGGCGAGGGGCAGTACTTC; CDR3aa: CASSQALGGTGGEGQYF
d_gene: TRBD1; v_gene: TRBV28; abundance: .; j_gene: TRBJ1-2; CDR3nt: TGTGCCAGCAGTTCAATAGGGACAGGGACCTTAACTAACTATGGCTACACCTTC; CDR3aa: CASSSIGTGTLTNYGYTF
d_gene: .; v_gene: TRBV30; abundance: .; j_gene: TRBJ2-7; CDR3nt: TGTGCCTGGAAGGACACCTACGAGCAGTACTTC; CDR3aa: CAWKDTYEQYF
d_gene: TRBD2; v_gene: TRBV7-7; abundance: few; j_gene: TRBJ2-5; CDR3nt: TGTGCTAGCAGCCCTTCGCCTAGCGGCAAAGAGACCCAGTACTTC; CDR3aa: CASSPSPSGKETQYF
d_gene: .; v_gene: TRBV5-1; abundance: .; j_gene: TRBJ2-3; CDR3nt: TGCGCCAGCAGTTTTCTTAGCGGTTACACAGATACGCAGTATTTT; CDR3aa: CASSFLSGYTDTQYF
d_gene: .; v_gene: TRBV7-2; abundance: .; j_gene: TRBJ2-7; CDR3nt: TGTGCCAGCAGCAGGAGCTCCTACGAGCAGTACTTC; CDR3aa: CASSRSSYEQYF
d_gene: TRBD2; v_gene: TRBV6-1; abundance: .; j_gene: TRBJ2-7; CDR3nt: TGTGCCAGCAGTGAAACCCCCCGGCTAGCGGGGACCTACGAGCAGTACTTC; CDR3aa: CASSETPRLAGTYEQYF
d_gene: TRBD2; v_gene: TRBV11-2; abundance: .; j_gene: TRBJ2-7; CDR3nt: TGTGCCAGCAGACATAGCGGGGGGGCCTCCTACGAGCAGTACTTC; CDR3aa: CASRHSGGASYEQYF
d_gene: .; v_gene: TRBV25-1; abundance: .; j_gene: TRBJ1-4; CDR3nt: TGTGCCAGCAGCGTAGACTCGACAGAGATTTTGGAAAAACTGTTTTTT; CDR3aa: CASSVDSTEILEKLFF
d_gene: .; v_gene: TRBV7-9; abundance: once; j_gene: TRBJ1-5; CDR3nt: TGTGCCAGCAGCTTAGCGGGGCTTAATCAGCCCCAGCATTTT; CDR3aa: CASSLAGLNQPQHF
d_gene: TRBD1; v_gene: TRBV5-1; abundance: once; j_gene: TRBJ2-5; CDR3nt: TGCGCCAGCAGCCTGAGGACAGGGGGTTCGTCGGAGACCCAGTACTTC; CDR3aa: CASSLRTGGSSETQYF
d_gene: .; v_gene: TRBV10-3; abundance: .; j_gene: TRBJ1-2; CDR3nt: TGTGCCATCAGTGTACAGGGTAAGGAAGGCTACACCTTC; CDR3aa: CAISVQGKEGYTF
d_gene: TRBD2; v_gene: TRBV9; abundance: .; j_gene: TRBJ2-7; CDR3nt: TGTGCCAGCAGCGTAGGAAGCGGGAGCTCCTACGAGCAGTACTTC; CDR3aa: CASSVGSGSSYEQYF
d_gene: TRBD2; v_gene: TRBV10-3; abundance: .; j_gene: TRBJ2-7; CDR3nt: TGTGCCATCAGGGACACGACTAGCGGGACCCTCTACGAGCAGTACTTC; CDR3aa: CAIRDTTSGTLYEQYF
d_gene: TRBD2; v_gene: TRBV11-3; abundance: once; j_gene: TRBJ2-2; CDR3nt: TGTGCCAGCAGCTTAGATTTGGCTAGCGGGGGGTCCACCGGGGAGCTGTTTTTT; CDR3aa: CASSLDLASGGSTGELFF
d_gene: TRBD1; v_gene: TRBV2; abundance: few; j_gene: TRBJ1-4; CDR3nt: TGTGCCAGCAGGGTGGACAGGGTTCCTGAAAAACTGTTTTTT; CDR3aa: CASRVDRVPEKLFF
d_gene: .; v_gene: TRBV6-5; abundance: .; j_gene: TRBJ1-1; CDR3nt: TGTGCCAGCAGTTCGTTAGGAGGAAGCACTGAAGCTTTCTTT; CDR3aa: CASSSLGGSTEAFF
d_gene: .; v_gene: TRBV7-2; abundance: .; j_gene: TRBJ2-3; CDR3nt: TGTGCCAGCAGCTTACAGGGACTTGCCACAGATACGCAGTATTTT; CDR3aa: CASSLQGLATDTQYF
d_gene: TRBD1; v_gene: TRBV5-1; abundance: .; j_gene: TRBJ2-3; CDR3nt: TGCGCCAGCAGCTTGGGACCAGGGGGCTATGATACGCAGTATTTT; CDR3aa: CASSLGPGGYDTQYF
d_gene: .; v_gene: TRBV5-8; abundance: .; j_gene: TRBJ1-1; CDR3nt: TGTGCCAGCAGCCCCCGGCTTGACAAAGCTTTCTTT; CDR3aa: CASSPRLDKAFF
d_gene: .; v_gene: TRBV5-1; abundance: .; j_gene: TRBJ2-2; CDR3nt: TGCGCCAGCAGCTTGGCCCCGGGTAACGAGAACACCGGGGAGCTGTTTTTT; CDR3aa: CASSLAPGNENTGELFF
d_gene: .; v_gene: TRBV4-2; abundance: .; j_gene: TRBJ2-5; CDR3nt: TGTGCCAGCAGCCAAGGGACGGGAGAGGAGACCCAGTACTTC; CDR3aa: CASSQGTGEETQYF
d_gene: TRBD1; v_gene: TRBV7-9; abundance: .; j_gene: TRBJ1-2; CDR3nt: TGTGCCAGCAGCCCCAAGCAGGGGGCGCGTGGCTACACCTTC; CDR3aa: CASSPKQGARGYTF
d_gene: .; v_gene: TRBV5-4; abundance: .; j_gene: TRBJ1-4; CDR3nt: TGTGCCAGCAGCTTTGACAGGCTGAATGAAAAACTGTTTTTT; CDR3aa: CASSFDRLNEKLFF
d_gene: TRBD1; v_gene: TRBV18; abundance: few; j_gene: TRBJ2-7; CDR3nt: TGTGCCAGCTCACCATCGGCAGGGGGCTACGAGCAGTACTTC; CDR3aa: CASSPSAGGYEQYF
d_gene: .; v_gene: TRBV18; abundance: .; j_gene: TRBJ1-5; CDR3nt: TGTGCCAGCTCACCAGGGGGGAGTCAGCCCCAGCATTTT; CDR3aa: CASSPGGSQPQHF
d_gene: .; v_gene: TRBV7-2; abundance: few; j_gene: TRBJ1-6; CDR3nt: TGTGCCAGCAGCCCTCGGACGGGAACAAGTGGTTCACCCCTCCACTTT; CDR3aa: CASSPRTGTSGSPLHF
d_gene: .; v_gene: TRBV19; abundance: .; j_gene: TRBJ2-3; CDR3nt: TGTGCCAGTAGTTCGAGCAGGGCGGTAGATACGCAGTATTTT; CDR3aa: CASSSSRAVDTQYF
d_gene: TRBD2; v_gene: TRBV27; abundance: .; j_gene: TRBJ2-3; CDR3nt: TGTGCCAGCAGTTTAAATCCCCTTCGGGCGGGAGGGCCCCCAGATACGCAGTATTTT; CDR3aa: CASSLNPLRAGGPPDTQYF
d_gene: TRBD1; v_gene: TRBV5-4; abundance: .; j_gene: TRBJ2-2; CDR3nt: TGTGCCAGCAGCATCGGACAGGGGGCGTCCGGGGAGCTGTTTTTT; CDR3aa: CASSIGQGASGELFF
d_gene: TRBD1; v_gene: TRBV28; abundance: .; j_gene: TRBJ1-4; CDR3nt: TGTGCCAGCAGCCGCGGCGACAGGGGAAGTGAAAAACTGTTTTTT; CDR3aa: CASSRGDRGSEKLFF
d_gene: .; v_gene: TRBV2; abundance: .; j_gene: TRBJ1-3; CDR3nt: TGTGCCACCAGGGAGATTTTCTCTGGAAACACCATATATTTT; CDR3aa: CATREIFSGNTIYF
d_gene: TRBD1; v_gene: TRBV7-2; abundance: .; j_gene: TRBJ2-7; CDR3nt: TGTGCCAGCAGCTTAGGTGGCAGGGGGAGCGAGCAGTACTTC; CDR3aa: CASSLGGRGSEQYF
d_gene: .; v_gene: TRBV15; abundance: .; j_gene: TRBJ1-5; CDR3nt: TGTGCCACCAGCAGAGGAGGGTCGGCTCAGCCCCAGCATTTT; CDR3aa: CATSRGGSAQPQHF
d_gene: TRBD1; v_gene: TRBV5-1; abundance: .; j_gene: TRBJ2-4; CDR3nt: TGCGCCAGCCACTCCGGGACAGTCCGGGACATTCAGTACTTC; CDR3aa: CASHSGTVRDIQYF
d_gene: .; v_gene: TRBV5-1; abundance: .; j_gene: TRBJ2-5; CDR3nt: TGCGCCAGCAGCTTACAGGCTCAAGAGACCCAGTACTTC; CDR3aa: CASSLQAQETQYF
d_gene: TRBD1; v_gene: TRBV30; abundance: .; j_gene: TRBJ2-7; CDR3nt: TGTGCCTGGAGGGACAGGTACGAGCAGTACTTC; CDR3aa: CAWRDRYEQYF
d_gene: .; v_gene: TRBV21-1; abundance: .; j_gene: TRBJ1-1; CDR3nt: TGTGCCAGCAGCGGACAGGGGCAGGGCACTGAAGCTTTCTTT; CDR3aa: CASSGQGQGTEAFF
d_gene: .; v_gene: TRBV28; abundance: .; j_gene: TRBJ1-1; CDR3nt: TGTGCCAGCTTTAAAAATTTTGCGGTAGGAGGGGACACTGAAGCTTTCTTT; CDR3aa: CASFKNFAVGGDTEAFF
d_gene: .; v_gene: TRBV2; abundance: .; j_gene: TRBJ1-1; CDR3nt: TGTGCCAGCGGAGGGATAAATAGAGCTTTCTTT; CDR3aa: CASGGINRAFF